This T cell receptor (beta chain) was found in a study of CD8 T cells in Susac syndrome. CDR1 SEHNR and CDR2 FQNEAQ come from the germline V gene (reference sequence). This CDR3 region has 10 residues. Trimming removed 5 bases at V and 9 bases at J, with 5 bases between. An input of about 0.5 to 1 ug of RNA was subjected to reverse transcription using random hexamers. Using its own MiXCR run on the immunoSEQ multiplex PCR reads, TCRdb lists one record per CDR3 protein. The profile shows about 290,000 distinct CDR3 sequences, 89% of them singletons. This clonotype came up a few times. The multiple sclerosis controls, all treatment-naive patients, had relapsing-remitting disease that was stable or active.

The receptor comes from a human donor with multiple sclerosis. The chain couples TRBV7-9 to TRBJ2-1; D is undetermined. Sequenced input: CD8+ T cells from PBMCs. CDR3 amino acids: CASSPREQFF. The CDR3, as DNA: TGTGCCAGCAGCCCCCGTGAGCAGTTCTTC.